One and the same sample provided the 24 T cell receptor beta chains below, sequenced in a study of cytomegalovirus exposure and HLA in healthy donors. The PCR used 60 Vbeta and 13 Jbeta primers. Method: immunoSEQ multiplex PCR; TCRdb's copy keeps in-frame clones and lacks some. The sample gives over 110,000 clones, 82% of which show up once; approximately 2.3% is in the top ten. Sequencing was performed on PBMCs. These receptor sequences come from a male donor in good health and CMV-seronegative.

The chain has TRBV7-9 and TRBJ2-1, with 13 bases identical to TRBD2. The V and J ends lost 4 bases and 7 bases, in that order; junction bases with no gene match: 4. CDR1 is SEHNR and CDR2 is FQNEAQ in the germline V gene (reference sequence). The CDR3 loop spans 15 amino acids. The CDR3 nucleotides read TGTGCCAGCAGCTGGGGACTAGCGGGACCAAATGAGCAGTTCTTC. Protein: CASSWGLAGPNEQFF.

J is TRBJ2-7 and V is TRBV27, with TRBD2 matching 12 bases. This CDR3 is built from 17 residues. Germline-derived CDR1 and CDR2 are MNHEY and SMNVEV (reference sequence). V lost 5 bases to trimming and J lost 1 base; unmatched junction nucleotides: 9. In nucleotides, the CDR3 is TGTGCCAGCAGTCTCAGGACTAGCGGGGTCGGGTCCTACGAGCAGTACTTC. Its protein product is CASSLRTSGVGSYEQYF.

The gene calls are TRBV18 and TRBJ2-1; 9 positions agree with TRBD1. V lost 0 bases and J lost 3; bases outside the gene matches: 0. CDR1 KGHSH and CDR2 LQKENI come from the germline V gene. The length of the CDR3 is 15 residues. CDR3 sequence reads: CASSPPTGGYNEQFF. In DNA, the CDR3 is TGTGCCAGCTCACCACCGACAGGGGGCTACAATGAGCAGTTCTTC. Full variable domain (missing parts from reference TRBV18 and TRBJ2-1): NAGVMQNPRHLVRRRGQEARLRCSPMKGHSHVYWYRQLPEEGLKFMVYLQKENIIDESGMPKERFSAEFPKEGPSILRIQQVVRGDSAAYFCASSPPTGGYNEQFFGPGTRLTVL.

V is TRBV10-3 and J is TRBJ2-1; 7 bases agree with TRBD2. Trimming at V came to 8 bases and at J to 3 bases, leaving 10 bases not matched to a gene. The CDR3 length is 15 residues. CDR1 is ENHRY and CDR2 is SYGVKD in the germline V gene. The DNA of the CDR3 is TGTGCCATCGGGGGGTCGCCGGGAGGCTACAATGAGCAGTTCTTC. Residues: CAIGGSPGGYNEQFF.

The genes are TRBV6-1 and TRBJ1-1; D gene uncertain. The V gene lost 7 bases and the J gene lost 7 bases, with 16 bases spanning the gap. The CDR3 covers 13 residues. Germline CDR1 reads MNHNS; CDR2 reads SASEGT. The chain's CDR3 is CASTQEVQDEAFF. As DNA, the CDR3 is TGTGCCAGCACCCAAGAGGTCCAAGATGAAGCTTTCTTT.

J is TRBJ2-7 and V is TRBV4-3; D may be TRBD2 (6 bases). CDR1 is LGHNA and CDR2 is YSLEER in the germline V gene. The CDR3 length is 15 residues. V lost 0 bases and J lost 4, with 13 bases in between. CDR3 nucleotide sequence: TGCGCCAGCAGCCAAGATCACGGGAGCGGGTACGAGCAGTACTTC. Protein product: CASSQDHGSGYEQYF.

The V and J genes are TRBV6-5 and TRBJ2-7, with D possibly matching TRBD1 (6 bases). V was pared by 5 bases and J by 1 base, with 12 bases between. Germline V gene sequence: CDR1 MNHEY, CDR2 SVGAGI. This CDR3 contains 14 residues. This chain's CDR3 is CASSRTGRSYEQYF. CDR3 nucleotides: TGTGCCAGCAGTCGAACAGGGCGGTCCTACGAGCAGTACTTC.

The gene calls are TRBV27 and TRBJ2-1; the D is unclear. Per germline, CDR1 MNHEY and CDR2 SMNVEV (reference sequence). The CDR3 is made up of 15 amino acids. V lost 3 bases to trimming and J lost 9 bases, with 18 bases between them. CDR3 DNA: TGTGCCAGCAGTTTGTTGGGTAGCACGTTGGGTGAGCAGTTCTTC. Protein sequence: CASSLLGSTLGEQFF.

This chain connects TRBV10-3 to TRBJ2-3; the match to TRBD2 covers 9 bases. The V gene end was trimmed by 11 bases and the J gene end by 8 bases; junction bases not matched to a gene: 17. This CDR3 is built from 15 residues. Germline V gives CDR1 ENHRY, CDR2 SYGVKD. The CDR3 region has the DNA TGTGCCTCCCATGCGGGACTAGCTCTTCCTGTTACGCAGTATTTT. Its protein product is CASHAGLALPVTQYF.

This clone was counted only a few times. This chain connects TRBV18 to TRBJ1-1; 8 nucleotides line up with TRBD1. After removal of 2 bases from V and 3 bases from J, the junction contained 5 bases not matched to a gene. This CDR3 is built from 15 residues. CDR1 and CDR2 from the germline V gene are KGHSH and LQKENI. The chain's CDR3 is CASSPSGGAYTEAFF. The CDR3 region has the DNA TGTGCCAGCTCACCATCAGGGGGCGCCTACACTGAAGCTTTCTTT.

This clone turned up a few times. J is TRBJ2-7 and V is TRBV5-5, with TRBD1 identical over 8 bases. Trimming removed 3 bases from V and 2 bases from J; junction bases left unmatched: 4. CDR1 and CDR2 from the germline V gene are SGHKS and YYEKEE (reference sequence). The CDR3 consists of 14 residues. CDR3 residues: CASSYPDRAYEQYF. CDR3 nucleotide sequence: TGTGCCAGCAGCTATCCGGACAGGGCCTACGAGCAGTACTTC.

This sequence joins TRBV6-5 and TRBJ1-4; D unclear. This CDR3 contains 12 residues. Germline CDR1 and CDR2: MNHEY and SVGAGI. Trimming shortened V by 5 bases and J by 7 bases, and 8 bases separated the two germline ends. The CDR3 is CASSHNSEKLFF. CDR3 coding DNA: TGTGCCAGCAGTCATAATAGTGAAAAACTGTTTTTT.

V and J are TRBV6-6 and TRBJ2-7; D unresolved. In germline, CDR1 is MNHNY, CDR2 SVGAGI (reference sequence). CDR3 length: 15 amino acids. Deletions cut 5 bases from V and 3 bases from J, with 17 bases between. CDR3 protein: CASSPQRNLLYEQYF. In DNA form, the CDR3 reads TGTGCCAGCAGTCCCCAACGCAATCTACTCTACGAGCAGTACTTC.

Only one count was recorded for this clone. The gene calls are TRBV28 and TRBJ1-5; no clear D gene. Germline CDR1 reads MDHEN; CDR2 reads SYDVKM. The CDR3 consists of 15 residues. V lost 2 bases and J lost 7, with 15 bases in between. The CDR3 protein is CASSLAVRAWQPQHF. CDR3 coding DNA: TGTGCCAGCAGTTTAGCCGTGAGGGCCTGGCAGCCCCAGCATTTT.

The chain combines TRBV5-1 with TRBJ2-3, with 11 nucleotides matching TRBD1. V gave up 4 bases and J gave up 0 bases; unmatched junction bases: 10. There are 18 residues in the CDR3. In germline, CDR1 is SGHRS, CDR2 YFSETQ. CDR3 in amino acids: CASSVGQGAFSSTDTQYF. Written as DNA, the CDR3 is TGCGCCAGCAGCGTAGGACAGGGGGCGTTCAGTAGCACAGATACGCAGTATTTT.

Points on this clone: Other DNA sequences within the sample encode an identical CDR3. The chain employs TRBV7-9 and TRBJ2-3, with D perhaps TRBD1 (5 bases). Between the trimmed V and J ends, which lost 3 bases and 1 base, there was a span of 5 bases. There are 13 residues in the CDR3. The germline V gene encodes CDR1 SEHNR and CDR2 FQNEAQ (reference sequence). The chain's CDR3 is CASSLTGTDTQYF. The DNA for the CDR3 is TGTGCCAGCAGCTTGACAGGCACAGATACGCAGTATTTT.

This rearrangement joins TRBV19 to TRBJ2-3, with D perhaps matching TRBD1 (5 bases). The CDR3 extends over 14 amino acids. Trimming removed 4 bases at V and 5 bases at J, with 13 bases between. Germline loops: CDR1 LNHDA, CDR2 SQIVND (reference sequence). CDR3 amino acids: CASSTGPAKDTQYF. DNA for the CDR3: TGTGCCAGTAGTACAGGGCCGGCCAAAGATACGCAGTATTTT.

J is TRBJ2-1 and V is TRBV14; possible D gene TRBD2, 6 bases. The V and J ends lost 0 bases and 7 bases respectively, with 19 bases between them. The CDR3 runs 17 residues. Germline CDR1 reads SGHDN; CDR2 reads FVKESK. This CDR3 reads CASSQDSLLRESNEQFF. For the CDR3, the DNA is TGTGCCAGCAGCCAAGATAGTCTCTTGCGGGAATCGAATGAGCAGTTCTTC.

The CDR3 bases are TGTGCCAGCAGCCCGGGGACAGGGGAACAGTACTTC. It is translated as CASSPGTGEQYF. The chain combines TRBV5-4 with TRBJ2-7; 10 nucleotides line up with TRBD1. The CDR3 contains 12 residues. The J segment lost 10 bases and the V segment lost 4 bases, leaving 5 bases of the junction unmatched. The V gene's germline CDR1 is SGHNT and CDR2 YYREEE (reference sequence).

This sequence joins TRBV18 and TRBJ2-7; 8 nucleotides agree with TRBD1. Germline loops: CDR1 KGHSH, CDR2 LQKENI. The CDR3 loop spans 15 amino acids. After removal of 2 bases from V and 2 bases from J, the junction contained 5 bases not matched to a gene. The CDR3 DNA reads TGTGCCAGCTCACCAGGACAGGGAGTGCCCTACGAGCAGTACTTC. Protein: CASSPGQGVPYEQYF.

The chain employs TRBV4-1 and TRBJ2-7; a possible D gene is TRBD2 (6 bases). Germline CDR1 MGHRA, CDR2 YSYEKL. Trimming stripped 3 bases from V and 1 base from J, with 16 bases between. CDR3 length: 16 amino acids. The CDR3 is CASSQEFAEGSYEQYF. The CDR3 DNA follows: TGCGCCAGCAGCCAGGAGTTCGCGGAGGGGTCCTACGAGCAGTACTTC.

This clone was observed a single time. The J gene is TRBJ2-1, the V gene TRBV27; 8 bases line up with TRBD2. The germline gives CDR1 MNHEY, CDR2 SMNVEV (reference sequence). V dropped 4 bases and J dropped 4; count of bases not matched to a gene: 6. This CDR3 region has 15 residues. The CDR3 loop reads CASSSLAEAYNEQFF. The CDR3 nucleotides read TGTGCCAGCAGTTCACTAGCGGAAGCTTACAATGAGCAGTTCTTC.

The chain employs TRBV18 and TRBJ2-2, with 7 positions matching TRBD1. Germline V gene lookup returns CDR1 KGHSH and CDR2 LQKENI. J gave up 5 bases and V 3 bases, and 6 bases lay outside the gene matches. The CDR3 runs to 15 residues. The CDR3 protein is CASSPGQQRTGELFF. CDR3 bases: TGTGCCAGCTCACCGGGACAGCAGCGGACCGGGGAGCTGTTTTTT.

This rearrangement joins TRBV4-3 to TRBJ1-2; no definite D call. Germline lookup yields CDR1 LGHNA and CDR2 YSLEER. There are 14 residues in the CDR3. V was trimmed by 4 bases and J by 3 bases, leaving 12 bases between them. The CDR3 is CASSPAVVDYGYTF. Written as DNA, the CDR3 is TGCGCCAGCAGCCCGGCGGTCGTGGACTATGGCTACACCTTC.